In its sample, the clone carrying this T cell receptor (beta chain) was seen a few times. As yet, its antigen is unknown. Cultured CD4+ T cell DNA was sequenced using the Oncomine TCR Beta short-read assay. TCRdb ran MiXCR on the PCR reads and lists one entry per CDR3 protein. Found here are roughly 10,000 distinct CDR3 sequences, 60% to 75% of them singletons; the top ten hold around 28%. Treatment indicated: approximately nine-day PBMC culture with coronavirus spike peptide pools or control peptides (ViraFEST assay). This sample stems from a study of vaccination and CD4 T cells after COVID-19. Background on the study: Under 10 convalescent patients had mild and one had severe PCR-confirmed SARS-CoV-2 disease. Treatment of control cultures consisted of a CEFX pool, an HIV-1 Nef pool, or no peptide. Stimulation of cells relied on overlapping spike peptides derived from SARS-CoV-2, HCoV-NL63, HCoV-OC43 and HCoV-229E. Post-vaccine sample collection happened at a median of approximately 74 days after dose two, ranging 14 to 241.

Germline CDR1 reads MNHNS; CDR2 reads SASEGT. The CDR3 consists of 15 residues. V was clipped by 2 bases and J by 0 bases, with 11 bases between them. Sequenced: CD4+ T cells from blood, cultured in vitro. This chain joins TRBV6-1 and TRBJ2-7, with D perhaps matching TRBD1 (6 bases). The receptor's source is a human donor who had recovered from COVID-19. The CDR3 DNA follows: TGTGCCAGCAGTGAATGGACAGACTTCTCCTACGAGCAGTACTTC. As protein: CASSEWTDFSYEQYF.